Listed here is a single T cell receptor (beta chain). Its matching antigen is unknown. Investigators separated out CD4+ T cells once 9 to 11 days of culture had passed. Cells had half their medium changed to IL-2 medium on days 3 and 7. CDR3 length equals 18 residues. V was pared by 6 bases and J by 3 bases, with 24 bases between. Germline V lookup: CDR1 SGHVS, CDR2 FQNEAQ. The data were obtained in a study of vaccination effects on CD4 cells after COVID-19. Study-wide background: Each person got two doses of an mRNA SARS-CoV-2 vaccine, BNT162b2 or mRNA-1273.

Whole-study findings and limits: Among infection- and vaccine-induced clones, marked clonal contraction occurred late after vaccination.

The repertoire was sequenced with immunoSEQ multiplex PCR; TCRdb's copy has only in-frame clones and lacks some. The data show about 70,000 clones, 70% to 80% seen once. The source material was CD4+ T cells from PBMCs cultured without peptide, sampled before COVID-19 vaccination. This chain connects TRBV7-8 to TRBJ2-1; D may correspond to TRBD1 or TRBD2 (5 bases each). This receptor was obtained from a human donor who received a COVID-19 vaccine. The CDR3 bases are TGTGCCAGCAGAAAAGAGAGGGGCGGCAGAGAGGGCTACAATGAGCAGTTCTTC. Its protein product is CASRKERGGREGYNEQFF.